The TCR beta chain under discussion was sequenced for a study of shared clonotypes between healthy human individuals. Germline V gene sequence: CDR1 SGDLS, CDR2 YYNGEE. The CDR3 extends over 15 amino acids. The V and J ends lost 0 bases and 1 base, in that order; junction bases with no gene match: 3. Positively selected for CCR7, the CD45RO-negative cells used as naive CD8 cells excluded terminally differentiated effector memory CD45RA+ cells. Assay used: immunoSEQ multiplex PCR; TCRdb lists only in-frame clones, some missing. The data contain about 2 million clones, about 95% of them singletons. Of note for this clone: Its specificity is unknown.

Study observations and caveats: Larger estimated richness was generally recorded for naive subsets relative to memory subsets.

This TCR was recovered from a man between 18 and 29 years old in good health. The chain employs TRBV9 and TRBJ2-7; 8 bases are a match to TRBD2. Sequences were obtained from naive CD8+ T cells sorted from blood. CDR3 DNA sequence: TGTGCCAGCAGCGTAGGTAGCGGGGCTTCCTACGAGCAGTACTTC. It translates to CASSVGSGASYEQYF.